This record concerns one TCR beta chain sequence. The antigen is not known. As for the donors, each was a healthy bone marrow donor. This entry comes from a study of cytomegalovirus exposure and HLA in healthy donors. The CDR3 spans 13 residues. Germline CDR1 reads LNHDA; CDR2 reads SQIVND (reference sequence). V lost 11 bases to trimming and J lost 3 bases; unmatched junction nucleotides: 5. Vbeta (60) and Jbeta (13) primers were used in the PCR. The assay was immunoSEQ multiplex PCR, and TCRdb's table has in-frame clones only and misses some. The repertoire shows tens of thousands of clones; the top ten hold 15%. Whole-study findings and limits: An analysis that was carried out later associated 16,000 or so TCR beta sequences with HLA alleles at 0.05 false discovery rate. Donors were assumed by presence/absence analyses to have roughly uniform sequencing depth.

The receptor comes from a man aged 50-59 years in good health and CMV-seropositive. Sample: PBMCs. The gene calls are TRBV19 and TRBJ2-5, with 11 bases identical to TRBD2. The CDR3 DNA reads TGTGCCGCCTCGACTAGCGGGAAAGAGACCCAGTACTTC. Residues: CAASTSGKETQYF.